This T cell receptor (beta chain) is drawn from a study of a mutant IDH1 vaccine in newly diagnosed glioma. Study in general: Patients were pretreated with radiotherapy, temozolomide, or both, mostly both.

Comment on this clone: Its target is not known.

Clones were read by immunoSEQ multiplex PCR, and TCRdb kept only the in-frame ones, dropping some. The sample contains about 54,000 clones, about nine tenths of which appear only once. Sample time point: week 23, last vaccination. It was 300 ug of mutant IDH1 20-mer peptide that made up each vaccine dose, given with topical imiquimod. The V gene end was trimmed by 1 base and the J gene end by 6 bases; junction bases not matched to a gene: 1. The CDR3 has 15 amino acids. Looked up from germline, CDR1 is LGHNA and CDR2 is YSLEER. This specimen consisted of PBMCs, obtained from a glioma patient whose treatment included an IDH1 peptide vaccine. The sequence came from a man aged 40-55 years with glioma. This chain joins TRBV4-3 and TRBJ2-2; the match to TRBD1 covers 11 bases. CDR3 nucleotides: TGCGCCAGCAGCCAAGGGACAGGGGGCCCCGGGGAGCTGTTTTTT. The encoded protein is CASSQGTGGPGELFF.